This is a list of T cell receptor beta chains from one sample in a study of blood T cell repertoires in COVID-19. Measured with immunoSEQ multiplex PCR; TCRdb has only the in-frame clones, and not every one. The sample includes some 200,000 clones, 65% to 90% seen only once; the top ten take 5.9%. Sequencing was performed on peripheral blood. Source of these receptors: a man older than 75 with acute or convalescent COVID-19. The CDR3 runs from the conserved cysteine through the conserved F or W. The D gene is left open where the match is weak. Clone sizes are given selectively: once, few, many, or a class where the clone is expanded.

TRBJ2-7 | TRBV7-9 | - | - | TGTGCCAGCAGCTTAGGACAGAGTCCCTACGAGCAGTACTTC | CASSLGQSPYEQYF
TRBJ1-1 | TRBV5-4 | - | - | TGTGCCAGCAGCCAGCAGACCAGGGTCCTGAACACTGAAGCTTTCTTT | CASSQQTRVLNTEAFF
TRBJ2-1 | TRBV6-5 | - | - | TGTGCCAGCAGGGGCCGGACTGAGTTCTTC | CASRGRTEFF
TRBJ2-1 | TRBV10-3 | TRBD1 | - | TGTGCCATCAGTGAAGGACAGGGATACAATGAGCAGTTCTTC | CAISEGQGYNEQFF
TRBJ2-2 | TRBV5-5 | - | - | TGTGCCAGCAGCTTGGATCCAGGGAGGATGAACACCGGGGAGCTGTTTTTT | CASSLDPGRMNTGELFF
TRBJ1-1 | TRBV5-1 | - | - | TGCGCCAGCAGTCTACAGGAAGAACGCGAAGCTTTCTTT | CASSLQEEREAFF
TRBJ1-2 | TRBV2 | - | - | TGTGCCAGCAAGATCGCGGCCAGAGGCTACACCTTC | CASKIAARGYTF
TRBJ1-3 | TRBV4-1 | TRBD1 | - | TGCGCCAGCAGCCGATCAGGGACAGCTGGAAACACCATATATTTT | CASSRSGTAGNTIYF
TRBJ2-1 | TRBV13 | - | few | TGTGCCAGCAGCTTACTACAGGGAAATGAGCAGTTCTTC | CASSLLQGNEQFF
TRBJ1-6 | TRBV19 | - | few | TGTGCCAGTAGTAAAGGAGACTCGAGAAATTCACCCCTCCACTTT | CASSKGDSRNSPLHF
TRBJ2-2 | TRBV7-3 | - | - | TGTGCCAGCTCCCTCGCGGCAGGGTTTTCAACCGGGGAGCTGTTTTTT | CASSLAAGFSTGELFF
TRBJ2-7 | TRBV9 | - | - | TGTGCCAGCAGCGTGTACGGGGGAAAACAGTACTTC | CASSVYGGKQYF
TRBJ1-2 | TRBV10-3 | - | - | TGTGCCATCAGGGACAGCTCTAACTATGGCTACACCTTC | CAIRDSSNYGYTF
TRBJ2-5 | TRBV10-1 | - | - | TGCGCCAGCAGTGAGGCGGATACGCAAGAGACCCAGTACTTC | CASSEADTQETQYF
TRBJ2-1 | TRBV6-1 | TRBD2 | few | TGTGCCAGCAGTGAAGATGGTAGCGGGAGTCTCTACAATGAGCAGTTCTTC | CASSEDGSGSLYNEQFF
TRBJ2-7 | TRBV28 | - | - | TGTGCCAGCAGTCGCTACGAGCAGTACTTC | CASSRYEQYF
TRBJ2-5 | TRBV27 | TRBD2 | - | TGTGCCAGCAGTGAAAAAGCGGGAGACCGATCGGGGACCCAGTACTTC | CASSEKAGDRSGTQYF
TRBJ1-1 | TRBV18 | - | - | TGTGCCAGCTCACGAGTATTCGACTCTGAAGCTTTCTTT | CASSRVFDSEAFF
TRBJ2-2 | TRBV30 | TRBD1 | few | TGTGCCTGGAGTGCCTCGGACAGGCACACCGGGGAGCTGTTTTTT | CAWSASDRHTGELFF
TRBJ2-7 | TRBV15 | - | once | TGTGCCACCAGCAGACCTCAGGGGTCCGAGCAGTACTTC | CATSRPQGSEQYF
TRBJ2-2 | TRBV30 | - | - | TGTGCCTGGACTGTGGGGCAGAACACCGGGGAGCTGTTTTTT | CAWTVGQNTGELFF
TRBJ2-2 | TRBV4-3 | TRBD2 | - | TGCGCCAGCAGCCAGCTAGCGGGAGATAGCACCGGGGAGCTGTTTTTT | CASSQLAGDSTGELFF
TRBJ1-4 | TRBV11-3 | TRBD1 | - | TGTGCCAGCAGCCTTACAGGGGTATCTAATGAAAAACTGTTTTTT | CASSLTGVSNEKLFF
TRBJ2-2 | TRBV27 | TRBD1 | - | TGTGCCAGCAGTTTATCGGGGGCAGGGGGCGCGGTCACCGGGGAGCTGTTTTTT | CASSLSGAGGAVTGELFF
TRBJ2-2 | TRBV5-1 | - | once | TGCGCCAGCAGCCTACCAGGGGCCGGGGAGCTGTTTTTT | CASSLPGAGELFF
TRBJ2-3 | TRBV28 | TRBD2 | - | TGTGCCAGCAGTTTAACTAGCGGGGGCACAGATACGCAGTATTTT | CASSLTSGGTDTQYF
TRBJ2-1 | TRBV7-2 | - | - | TGTGCCAGCAGCGCCTACCACCTCGGCTCCTACAATGAGCAGTTCTTC | CASSAYHLGSYNEQFF
TRBJ1-1 | TRBV18 | - | - | TGTGCCAGCTCACCTTCGGGTGTTGGGAACACTGAAGCTTTCTTT | CASSPSGVGNTEAFF
TRBJ2-5 | TRBV19 | TRBD2 | - | TGTGCCAGTAACTCGGGAGCGGGAGAAGAGACCCAGTACTTC | CASNSGAGEETQYF
TRBJ2-1 | TRBV9 | TRBD1 | - | TGTGCCAGCAGCAAGCTAGGCGGACAGGGGCGGGGCAATGAGCAGTTCTTC | CASSKLGGQGRGNEQFF
TRBJ2-2 | TRBV4-2 | TRBD1 | once | TGTGCCAGCAGCCAAGATGGGGACAGATACACCGGGGAGCTGTTTTTT | CASSQDGDRYTGELFF
TRBJ2-7 | TRBV6-2/TRBV6-3 | - | once | TGTGCCAGCAGTTACTCCGGGGGAACCTACGAGCAGTACTTC | CASSYSGGTYEQYF
TRBJ2-1 | TRBV7-2 | - | - | TGTGCCAGCAGCTTCAGGAGGCTGATAACCAATGAGCAGTTCTTC | CASSFRRLITNEQFF
TRBJ2-5 | TRBV4-2 | - | - | TGTGCCAGCAGCCAAGCTGCTAGCGAAGAGACCCAGTACTTC | CASSQAASEETQYF
TRBJ1-1 | TRBV27 | TRBD1 | once | TGTGCCAGCAGTCCTCATGGACAGGGCCGCACTGAAGCTTTCTTT | CASSPHGQGRTEAFF
TRBJ1-4 | TRBV4-3 | - | - | TGCGCCAGCAGCCGTGAGGGCCGGGAAAAACTGTTTTTT | CASSREGREKLFF
TRBJ2-3 | TRBV19 | - | - | TGTGCCAGTAGTGGCTACTGGACAGAGAGGGATACGCAGTATTTT | CASSGYWTERDTQYF
TRBJ2-5 | TRBV12-3/TRBV12-4 | - | - | TGTGCCAGCAGTTTGGGTCGGCGGGAGACCCAGTACTTC | CASSLGRRETQYF
TRBJ2-1 | TRBV27 | TRBD2 | - | TGTGCCAGCAACGGCGGGAGCTCCTACAATGAGCAGTTCTTC | CASNGGSSYNEQFF